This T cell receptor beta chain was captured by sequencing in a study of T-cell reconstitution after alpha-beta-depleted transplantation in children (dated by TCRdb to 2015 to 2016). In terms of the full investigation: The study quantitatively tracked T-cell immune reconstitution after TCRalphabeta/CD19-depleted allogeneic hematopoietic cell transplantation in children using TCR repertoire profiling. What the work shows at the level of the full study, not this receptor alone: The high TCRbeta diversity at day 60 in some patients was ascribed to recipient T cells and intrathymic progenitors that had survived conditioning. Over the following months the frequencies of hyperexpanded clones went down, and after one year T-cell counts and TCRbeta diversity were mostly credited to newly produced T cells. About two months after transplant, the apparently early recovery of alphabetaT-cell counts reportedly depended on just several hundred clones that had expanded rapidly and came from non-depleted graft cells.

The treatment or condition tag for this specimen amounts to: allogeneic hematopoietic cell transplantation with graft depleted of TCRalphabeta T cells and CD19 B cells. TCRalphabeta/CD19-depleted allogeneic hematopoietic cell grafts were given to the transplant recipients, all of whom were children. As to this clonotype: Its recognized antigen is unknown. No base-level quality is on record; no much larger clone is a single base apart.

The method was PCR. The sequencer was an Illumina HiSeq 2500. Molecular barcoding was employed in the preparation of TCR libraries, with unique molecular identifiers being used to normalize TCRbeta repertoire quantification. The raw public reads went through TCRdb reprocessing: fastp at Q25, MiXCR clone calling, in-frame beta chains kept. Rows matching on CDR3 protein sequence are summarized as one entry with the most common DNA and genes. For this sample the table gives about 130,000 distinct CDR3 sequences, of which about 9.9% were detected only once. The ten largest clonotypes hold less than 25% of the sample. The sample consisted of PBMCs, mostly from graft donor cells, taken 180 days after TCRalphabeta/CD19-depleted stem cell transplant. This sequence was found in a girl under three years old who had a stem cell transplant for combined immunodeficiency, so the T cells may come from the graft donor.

The CDR3 region reads CASSFPGPLGEQYF. The DNA reads TGTGCCAGCAGTTTTCCCGGGCCGCTGGGGGAGCAGTACTTC. The chain was built from TRBV27 and TRBJ2-7, with no reliable assignment of the D segment. Looking up the germline V gene (reference sequence) yields CDR1 MNHEY and CDR2 SMNVEV. Spanning cysteine to phenylalanine, the CDR3 consists of 14 amino acids. The read is trimmed to its CDR3 DNA, 42 bases read in frame from base 1. V loses 3 bases, J loses 7 bases, and the germline ends lie 16 bases apart.